Below are 20 T cell receptor beta chains sequenced from a single sample in a study of blood T cells in healthy people across ages. Sample-barcoded 5' priming and a J-beta primer mix drove a second PCR of about 6 to 12 cycles. TCRdb re-called the 5' RACE reads through MiXCR, storing one row per CDR3 protein. There are about a million distinct CDR3 sequences in the sample; roughly 51% occur only once, and 20% to 25% lies in the top ten. Sequencing used blood. These receptors were collected from a woman in her sixties or seventies in good health.

The rearrangement links TRBV20-1 to TRBJ2-7; D remains ambiguous. The CDR3 runs to 11 residues. From germline, CDR1 is DFQATT and CDR2 SNEGSKA (reference sequence). V was cut by 3 bases and J by 4 bases, with 7 bases left in between. CDR3 coding DNA: TGCAGTGCTAGGAGGTCATACGAGCAGTACTTC. It encodes CSARRSYEQYF.

The chain combines TRBV5-1 with TRBJ2-7, with 11 bases lining up with TRBD2. The V gene's germline CDR1 is SGHRS and CDR2 YFSETQ. V lost 0 bases to trimming and J lost 3 bases; unmatched junction nucleotides: 2. The CDR3 loop spans 15 amino acids. CDR3 coding DNA: TGCGCCAGCAGCTTGGAACTAGCGGGAGTCTACGAGCAGTACTTC. As protein: CASSLELAGVYEQYF.

This clonotype was seen only a few times. The CDR3 DNA reads TGTGCCAGCAGTTTACCCAGTGGGGCCAACGTCCTGACTTTC. This translates into CASSLPSGANVLTF. The chain combines TRBV28 with TRBJ2-6; no clear D gene. Per germline, CDR1 MDHEN and CDR2 SYDVKM. The CDR3 spans 14 residues. Trimming left V 2 bases short and J 3 bases short, with 5 bases between.

The chain's CDR3 is CASSLVLAGKQETQYF. CDR3 in DNA: TGTGCCAGCAGCTTAGTACTAGCGGGGAAACAAGAGACCCAGTACTTC. J is TRBJ2-5 and V is TRBV7-9; 10 nucleotides line up with TRBD2. This CDR3 is 16 amino acids long. The germline CDR1 and CDR2 sequences are SEHNR and FQNEAQ (reference sequence). J lost 2 bases, V lost 1 base, and 4 bases had no gene match.

The chain joins TRBV4-1 to TRBJ2-3, with TRBD1 identical over 8 bases. CDR3 length: 17 residues. Germline trimming cut 0 bases from V and 5 bases from J; bases unmatched to any gene: 10. The germline V gene encodes CDR1 MGHRA and CDR2 YSYEKL. The CDR3 here is CASSQDLAGGAGDTQYF. The CDR3 bases are TGCGCCAGCAGCCAAGATCTGGCAGGGGGCGCGGGAGATACGCAGTATTTT.

The rearrangement links TRBV10-1 to TRBJ2-7; TRBD1 is a possible D gene (6 bases). The J call may not be correct, given that the DNA end is closer to TRBJ2-5. There are 14 residues in the CDR3. Germline V gene sequence: CDR1 WNHNN, CDR2 SYGVQD (reference sequence). CDR3 amino acids: CASSGGLIGETQYF. The CDR3 DNA reads as TGCGCCAGCAGTGGGGGGCTAATCGGAGAGACCCAGTACTTC.

V usage is TRBV7-2 and J usage is TRBJ2-3; 9 bases agree with TRBD2. The CDR3 covers 16 residues. J gave up 4 bases and V 3 bases, and 8 bases lay outside the gene matches. CDR1 SGHTA and CDR2 FQGNSA come from the germline V gene. The CDR3 region has the DNA TGTGCCAGCAGCTTCGTAGCGGGAGTTCCCGCAGATACGCAGTATTTT. It is translated as CASSFVAGVPADTQYF.

The genes are TRBV27 and TRBJ1-6, with D hard to call. CDR1 is MNHEY and CDR2 is SMNVEV in the germline V gene (reference sequence). The V end was cut by 4 bases, the J end by 10 bases, with 20 bases between. The CDR3 spans 16 residues. In DNA, the CDR3 is TGTGCCAGCAGTTCTGGGCTGCTAGGATTTAGGTCACCCCTCCACTTT. This codes for CASSSGLLGFRSPLHF.

This clonotype was recorded once. V is TRBV5-8 and J is TRBJ2-4; D is ambiguous. The last part of the DNA fits TRBJ2-5 better; the J call may be wrong. Germline V gene lookup returns CDR1 SGHTS and CDR2 YDEGEE. The CDR3 has 15 residues. CDR3 nucleotide sequence: TGTGCCAGCAGCTCCGCCTCGGGCGCACCAGAGACCCAGTACTTC. Translation gives CASSSASGAPETQYF.

The V and J genes are TRBV14 and TRBJ2-7; 12 bases agree with TRBD2. The CDR3 runs to 15 residues. V was clipped by 4 bases and J by 7 bases; unmatched bases: 8. Germline V gene sequence: CDR1 SGHDN, CDR2 FVKESK. The CDR3 loop reads CASSRTSGIYNEQYF. CDR3 in DNA: TGTGCCAGCAGCCGGACTAGCGGGATTTACAATGAGCAGTACTTC.

The chain links TRBV6-1 to TRBJ2-7; D unclear. The germline CDR1 and CDR2 sequences are MNHNS and SASEGT. The germline V and J ends were trimmed by 2 bases and 3 bases, with 11 bases remaining between them. This CDR3 has 14 residues. The CDR3 loop reads CASSELGKNYEQYF. The CDR3 nucleotides are TGTGCCAGCAGTGAACTAGGCAAGAACTACGAGCAGTACTTC.

This clonotype was counted between two and nine times. V usage is TRBV7-2 and J usage is TRBJ2-3, with D unclear. The CDR3 is 14 amino acids. The ends were cut back, 4 bases at V and 0 bases at J, with 8 bases in the middle. CDR1 is SGHTA, CDR2 FQGNSA, per germline. CDR3 DNA: TGTGCCAGCAGCTGGACCTCTAGCACAGATACGCAGTATTTT. Translating gives CASSWTSSTDTQYF.

This clonotype was detected only a few times. CDR3 protein: CASSPNLVEKLFF. DNA for the CDR3: TGTGCCAGCAGCCCAAATCTAGTCGAAAAACTGTTTTTT. The gene calls are TRBV7-2 and TRBJ1-4; D gene unclear. The V end lost 5 bases, the J end lost 8 bases, and 12 bases lay between the germline ends. The CDR3 has 13 amino acids. Germline assignment: CDR1 SGHTA and CDR2 FQGNSA.

V is TRBV7-8 and J is TRBJ2-5, with 14 nucleotides matching TRBD2. The CDR3 spans 16 residues. The ends lost 6 bases at V and 5 bases at J; junction bases unmatched: 8. The germline CDR1 and CDR2 sequences are SGHVS and FQNEAQ. The CDR3 reads CASRGLAGVQWETQYF. CDR3 nucleotides: TGTGCCAGCAGGGGACTAGCGGGAGTCCAATGGGAGACCCAGTACTTC.

V gene TRBV6-1 combines with J gene TRBJ2-1, with 7 bases lining up with TRBD2. From germline, CDR1 is MNHNS and CDR2 SASEGT. Trimming took 5 bases from V and 2 from J; bases not matched to a gene: 12. CDR3 length: 17 amino acids. CDR3 protein: CASSPLETGLAYNEQFF. The CDR3 bases are TGTGCCAGCAGTCCTTTAGAGACTGGACTAGCCTACAATGAGCAGTTCTTC.

The J gene is TRBJ1-1, the V gene TRBV9; unclear D gene. The CDR3 spans 14 residues. CDR1 is SGDLS, CDR2 YYNGEE, per germline. V was cut by 7 bases and J by 4 bases, with 17 bases left in between. This CDR3 is CASSFGVLGTEAFF. The DNA of the CDR3 is TGTGCCAGCTCATTTGGGGTTCTCGGCACTGAAGCTTTCTTT.

V and J are TRBV28 and TRBJ2-3, with 10 bases lining up with TRBD1. The germline V gene has CDR1 MDHEN and CDR2 SYDVKM. V lost 8 bases to trimming and J lost 2 bases; unmatched junction nucleotides: 7. There are 15 residues in the CDR3. CDR3 sequence: CASGQGQGLTDTQYF. As DNA, the CDR3 is TGTGCCAGCGGACAGGGACAGGGGCTCACAGATACGCAGTATTTT.

This clonotype was seen a handful of times. This sequence joins TRBV12-3 or TRBV12-4 and TRBJ2-4; 9 bases match TRBD2. This CDR3 is 15 amino acids long. V lost 5 bases, J lost 5 bases, and 7 bases stayed unmatched. In DNA form, the CDR3 reads TGTGCCAGCAGTCACGGGACTAGCACCCAAAACATTCAGTACTTC. This encodes CASSHGTSTQNIQYF.

This clonotype was recorded once. The V gene is TRBV28, the J gene TRBJ1-1; D ambiguous. V was clipped by 5 bases and J by 5 bases, with 9 bases between them. The CDR3 extends over 12 amino acids. Germline CDR1 and CDR2: MDHEN and SYDVKM. The CDR3 here is CASSRRRTEAFF. CDR3 in DNA: TGTGCCAGCAGTCGACGGAGGACTGAAGCTTTCTTT. The whole variable domain, remainder taken from reference TRBV28 and TRBJ1-1, is DVKVTQSSRYLVKRTGEKVFLECVQDMDHENMFWYRQDPGLGLRLIYFSYDVKMKEKGDIPEGYSVSREKKERFSLILESASTNQTSMYLCASSRRRTEAFFGQGTRLTVV.

This clonotype has more than one count but fewer than ten. The chain is built from TRBV20-1 and TRBJ2-4; unclear D gene. This CDR3 region has 14 residues. Trimming cost V 6 bases and J 0 bases, with 12 bases left between them. Germline CDR1 reads DFQATT; CDR2 reads SNEGSKA (reference sequence). The CDR3 DNA sequence: TGCAGTGCCCAGACCCGACTAGCCAAAAACATTCAGTACTTC. Amino acid sequence: CSAQTRLAKNIQYF.